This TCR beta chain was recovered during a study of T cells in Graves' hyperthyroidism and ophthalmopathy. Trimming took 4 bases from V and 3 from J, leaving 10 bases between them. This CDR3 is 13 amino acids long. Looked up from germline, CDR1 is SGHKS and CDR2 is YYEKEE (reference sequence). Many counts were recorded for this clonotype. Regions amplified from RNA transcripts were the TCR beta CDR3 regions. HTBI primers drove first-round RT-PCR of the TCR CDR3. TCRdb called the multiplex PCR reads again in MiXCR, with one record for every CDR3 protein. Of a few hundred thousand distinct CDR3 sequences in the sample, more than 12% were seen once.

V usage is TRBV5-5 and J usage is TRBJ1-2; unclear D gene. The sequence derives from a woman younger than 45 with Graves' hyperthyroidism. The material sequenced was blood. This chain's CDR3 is CASSRDVYYGYTF. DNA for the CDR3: TGTGCCAGCAGCCGGGATGTCTACTATGGCTACACCTTC.